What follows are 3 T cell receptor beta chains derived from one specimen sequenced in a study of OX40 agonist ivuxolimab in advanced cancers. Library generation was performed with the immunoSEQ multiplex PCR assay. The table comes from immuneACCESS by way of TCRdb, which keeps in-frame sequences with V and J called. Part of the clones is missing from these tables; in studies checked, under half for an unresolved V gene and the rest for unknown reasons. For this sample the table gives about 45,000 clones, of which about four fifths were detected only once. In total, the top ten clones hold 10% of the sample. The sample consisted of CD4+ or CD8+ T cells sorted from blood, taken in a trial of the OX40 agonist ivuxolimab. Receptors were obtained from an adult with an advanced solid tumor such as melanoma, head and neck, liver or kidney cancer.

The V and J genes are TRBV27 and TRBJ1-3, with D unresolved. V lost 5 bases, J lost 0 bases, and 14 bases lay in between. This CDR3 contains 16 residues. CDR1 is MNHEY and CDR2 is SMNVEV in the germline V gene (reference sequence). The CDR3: CASSPSRSFSGNTIYF. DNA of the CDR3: TGTGCCAGCAGTCCCTCCCGCAGCTTCTCTGGAAACACCATATATTTT.

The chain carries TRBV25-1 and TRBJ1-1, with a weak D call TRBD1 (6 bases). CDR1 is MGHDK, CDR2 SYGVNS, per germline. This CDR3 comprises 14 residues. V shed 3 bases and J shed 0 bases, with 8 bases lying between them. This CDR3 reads CASSDHRVNTEAFF. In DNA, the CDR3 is TGTGCCAGCAGTGATCACAGGGTGAACACTGAAGCTTTCTTT.

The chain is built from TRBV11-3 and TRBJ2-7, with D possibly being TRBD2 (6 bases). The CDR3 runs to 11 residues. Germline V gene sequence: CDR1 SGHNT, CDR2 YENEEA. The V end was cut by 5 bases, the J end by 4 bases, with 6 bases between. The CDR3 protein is CASSRGYEQYF. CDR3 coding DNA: TGTGCCAGCAGCCGGGGGTACGAGCAGTACTTC.